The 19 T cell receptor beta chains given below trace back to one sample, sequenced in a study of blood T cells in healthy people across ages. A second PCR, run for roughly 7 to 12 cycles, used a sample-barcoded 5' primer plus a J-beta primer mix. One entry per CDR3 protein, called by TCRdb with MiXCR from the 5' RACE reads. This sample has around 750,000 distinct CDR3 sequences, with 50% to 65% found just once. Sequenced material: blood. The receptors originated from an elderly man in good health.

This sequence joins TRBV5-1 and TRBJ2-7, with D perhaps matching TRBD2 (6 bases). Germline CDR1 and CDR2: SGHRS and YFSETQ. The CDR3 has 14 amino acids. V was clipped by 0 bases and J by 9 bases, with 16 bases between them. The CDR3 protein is CASSLVGGEERQYF. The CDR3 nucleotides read TGCGCCAGCAGCTTGGTCGGAGGGGAGGAAAGGCAGTACTTC.

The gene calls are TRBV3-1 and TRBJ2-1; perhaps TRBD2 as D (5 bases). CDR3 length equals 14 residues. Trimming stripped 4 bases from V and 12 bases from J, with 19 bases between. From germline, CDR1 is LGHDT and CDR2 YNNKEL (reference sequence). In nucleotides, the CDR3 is TGTGCCAGCAGCCCCACTAGGAACCCCGTGGGGCAGTTCTTC. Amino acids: CASSPTRNPVGQFF.

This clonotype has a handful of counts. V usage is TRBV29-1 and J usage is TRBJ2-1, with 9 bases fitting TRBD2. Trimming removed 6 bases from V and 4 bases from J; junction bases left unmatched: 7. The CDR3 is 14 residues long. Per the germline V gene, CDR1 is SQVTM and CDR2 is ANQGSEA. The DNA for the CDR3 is TGCAGCGTAGAACTAGCGGGCCCTTACAATGAGCAGTTCTTC. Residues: CSVELAGPYNEQFF.

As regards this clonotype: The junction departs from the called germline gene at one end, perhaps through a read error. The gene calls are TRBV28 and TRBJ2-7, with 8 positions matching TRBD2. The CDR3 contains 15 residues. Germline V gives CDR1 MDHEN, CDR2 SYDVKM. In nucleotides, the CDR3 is TGTGCTAGCAGTCCGATAGGCGGGAGGATGTACGAGCAGTACTTC. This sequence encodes CASSPIGGRMYEQYF.

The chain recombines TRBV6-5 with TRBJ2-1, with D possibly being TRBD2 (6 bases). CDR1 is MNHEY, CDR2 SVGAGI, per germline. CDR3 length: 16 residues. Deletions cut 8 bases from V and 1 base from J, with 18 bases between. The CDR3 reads CASGRGGVSSYNEQFF. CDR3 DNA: TGTGCCAGCGGCCGCGGAGGGGTCTCTTCCTACAATGAGCAGTTCTTC.

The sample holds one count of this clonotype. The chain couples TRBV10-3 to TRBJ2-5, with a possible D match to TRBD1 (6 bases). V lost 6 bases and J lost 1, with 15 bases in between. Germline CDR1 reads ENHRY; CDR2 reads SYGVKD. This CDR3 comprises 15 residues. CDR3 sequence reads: CAIRDRDTPQETQYF. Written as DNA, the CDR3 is TGTGCCATCAGGGACCGGGACACACCCCAAGAGACCCAGTACTTC.

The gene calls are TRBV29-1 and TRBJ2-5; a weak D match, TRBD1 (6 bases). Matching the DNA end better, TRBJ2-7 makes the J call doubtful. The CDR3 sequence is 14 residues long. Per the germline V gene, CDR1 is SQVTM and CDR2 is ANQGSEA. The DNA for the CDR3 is TGCAGCGTTGTGAGGGACACGAACAGCCACGAGCAGTACTTC. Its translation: CSVVRDTNSHEQYF.

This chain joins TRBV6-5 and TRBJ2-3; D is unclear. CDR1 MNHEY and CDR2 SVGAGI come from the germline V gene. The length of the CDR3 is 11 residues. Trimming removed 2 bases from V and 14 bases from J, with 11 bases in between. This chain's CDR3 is CASSYGGYAYF. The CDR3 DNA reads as TGTGCCAGCAGTTACGGCGGATACGCGTATTTT.

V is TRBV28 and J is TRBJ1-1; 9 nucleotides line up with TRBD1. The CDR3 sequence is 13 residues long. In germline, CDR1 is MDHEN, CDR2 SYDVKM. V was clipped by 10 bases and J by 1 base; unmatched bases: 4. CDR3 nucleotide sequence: TGTGCCACCTGGGGACAGGGGAACACTGAAGCTTTCTTT. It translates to CATWGQGNTEAFF.

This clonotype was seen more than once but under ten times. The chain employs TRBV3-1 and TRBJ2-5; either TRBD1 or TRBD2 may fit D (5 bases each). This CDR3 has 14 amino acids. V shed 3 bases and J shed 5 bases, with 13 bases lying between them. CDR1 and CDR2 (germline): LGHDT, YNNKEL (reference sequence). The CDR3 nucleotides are TGTGCCAGCAGCCACCGGGGTAAGGGGGAGACCCAGTACTTC. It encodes CASSHRGKGETQYF.

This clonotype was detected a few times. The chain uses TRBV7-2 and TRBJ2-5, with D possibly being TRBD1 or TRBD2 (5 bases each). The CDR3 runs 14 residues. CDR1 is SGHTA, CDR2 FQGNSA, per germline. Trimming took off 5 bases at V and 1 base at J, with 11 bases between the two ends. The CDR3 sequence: CASSPRGAQETQYF. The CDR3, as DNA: TGTGCCAGCAGCCCCCGAGGGGCCCAAGAGACCCAGTACTTC.

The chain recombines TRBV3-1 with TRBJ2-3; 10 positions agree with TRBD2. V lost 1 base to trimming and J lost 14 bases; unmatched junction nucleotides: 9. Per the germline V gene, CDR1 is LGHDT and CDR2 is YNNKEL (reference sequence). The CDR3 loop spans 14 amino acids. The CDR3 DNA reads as TGTGCCAGCAGCCAAGCTAGCGGGAGCAGATACGCGTATTTT. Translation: CASSQASGSRYAYF.

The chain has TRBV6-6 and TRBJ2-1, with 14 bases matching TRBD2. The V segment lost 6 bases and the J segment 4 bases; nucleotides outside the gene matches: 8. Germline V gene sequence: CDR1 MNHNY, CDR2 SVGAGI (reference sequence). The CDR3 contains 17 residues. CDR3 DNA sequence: TGTGCCAGCAGGGGACTAGCGGGAGCGATCGGTTACAATGAGCAGTTCTTC. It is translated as CASRGLAGAIGYNEQFF.

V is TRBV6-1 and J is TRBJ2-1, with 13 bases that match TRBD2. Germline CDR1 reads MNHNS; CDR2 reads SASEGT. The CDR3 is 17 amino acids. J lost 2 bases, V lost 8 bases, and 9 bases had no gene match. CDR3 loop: CASQTPGLAGPYNEQFF. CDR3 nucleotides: TGTGCCAGCCAGACCCCGGGACTAGCGGGGCCCTACAATGAGCAGTTCTTC.

The CDR3 DNA sequence: TGTGCCATCAATCCTGGGGTCGAAAAAGATGGGCACAGATACGCGTATTTT. Translation: CAINPGVEKDGHRYAYF. This chain links TRBV10-3 with TRBJ2-3, with D unresolved. Germline-derived CDR1 and CDR2 are ENHRY and SYGVKD. Deletions cut 7 bases from V and 14 bases from J, with 34 bases between. There are 17 residues in the CDR3.

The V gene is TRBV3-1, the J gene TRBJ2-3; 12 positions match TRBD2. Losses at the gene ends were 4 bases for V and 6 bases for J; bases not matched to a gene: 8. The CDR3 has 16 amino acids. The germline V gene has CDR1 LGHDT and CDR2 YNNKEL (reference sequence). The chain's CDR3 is CASSLLTSGSGDTQYF. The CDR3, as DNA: TGTGCCAGCAGCCTGTTGACTAGCGGGAGTGGGGATACGCAGTATTTT.

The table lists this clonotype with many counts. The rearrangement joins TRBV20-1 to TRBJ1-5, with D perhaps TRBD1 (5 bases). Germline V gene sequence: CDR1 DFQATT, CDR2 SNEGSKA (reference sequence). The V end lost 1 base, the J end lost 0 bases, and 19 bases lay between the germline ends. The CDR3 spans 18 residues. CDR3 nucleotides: TGCAGTGCTAGAGCCTTACTAGGGACCGGAGGTAGCAATCAGCCCCAGCATTTT. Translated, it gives CSARALLGTGGSNQPQHF.

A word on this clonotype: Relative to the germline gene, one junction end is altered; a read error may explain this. The CDR3 DNA reads TGTGCCGGCAGTTTATCCGGGACAGATCCTTACGAGCAGTACTTC. Residues: CAGSLSGTDPYEQYF. The V gene is TRBV28, the J gene TRBJ2-7; 7 bases fit TRBD1. The CDR3 is 15 amino acids. In germline, CDR1 is MDHEN, CDR2 SYDVKM.

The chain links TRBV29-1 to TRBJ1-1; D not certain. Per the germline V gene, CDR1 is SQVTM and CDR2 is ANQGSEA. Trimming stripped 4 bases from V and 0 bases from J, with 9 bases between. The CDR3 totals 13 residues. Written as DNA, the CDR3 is TGCAGCGTTGGTGGAGGGCTGAACACTGAAGCTTTCTTT. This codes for CSVGGGLNTEAFF.